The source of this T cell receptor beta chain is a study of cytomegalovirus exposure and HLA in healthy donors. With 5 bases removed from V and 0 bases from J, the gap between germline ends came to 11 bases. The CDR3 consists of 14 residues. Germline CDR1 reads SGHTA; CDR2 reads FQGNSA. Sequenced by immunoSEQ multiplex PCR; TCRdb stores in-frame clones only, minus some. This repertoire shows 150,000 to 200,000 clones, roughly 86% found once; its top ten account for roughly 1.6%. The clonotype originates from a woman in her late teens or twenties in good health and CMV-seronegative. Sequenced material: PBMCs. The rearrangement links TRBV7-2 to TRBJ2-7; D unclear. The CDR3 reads CASSIDWSSYEQYF. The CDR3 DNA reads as TGTGCCAGCAGCATCGACTGGAGCTCCTACGAGCAGTACTTC. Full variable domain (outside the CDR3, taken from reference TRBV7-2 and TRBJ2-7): GAGVSQSPSNKVTEKGKDVELRCDPISGHTALYWYRQSLGQGLEFLIYFQGNSAPDKSGLPSDRFSAERTGGSVSTLTIQRTQQEDSAVYLCASSIDWSSYEQYFGPGTRLTVT.